Listed here are 28 T cell receptor beta chains from one sample, sequenced in a study of T cells in Graves' hyperthyroidism and ophthalmopathy. Template material for amplifying TCR beta CDR3 regions consisted of RNA transcripts. First-round RT-PCR of the TCR CDR3 relied on the HTBI primer set. TCRdb recomputed calls from the multiplex PCR reads with MiXCR, one row per CDR3 protein. The sample yields roughly 550,000 distinct CDR3 sequences, 16% seen once. Sequencing input: blood. Receptors were obtained from a woman in her thirties with Graves' ophthalmopathy.

The V and J genes are TRBV6-2 or TRBV6-3 and TRBJ2-3, with unresolved D. There are 11 residues in the CDR3. V shed 1 base and J shed 7 bases, with 3 bases lying between them. Germline-derived CDR1 and CDR2 are MNHEY and SVGEGT. The CDR3 coding sequence is TGTGCCAGCAGTTACTTAAATACGCAGTATTTT. Its protein product is CASSYLNTQYF.

The chain couples TRBV20-1 to TRBJ2-2; 8 nucleotides line up with TRBD2. The CDR3 has 15 residues. The ends lost 3 bases at V and 3 bases at J; junction bases unmatched: 6. CDR1 and CDR2 (germline): DFQATT, SNEGSKA (reference sequence). The DNA of the CDR3 is TGCAGTGCTAGGAGGCCAGCGGGGGACACCGGGGAGCTGTTTTTT. Translation gives CSARRPAGDTGELFF.

In this sample, this clonotype turned up many times. The V and J genes are TRBV2 and TRBJ2-4; D might be TRBD2 (5 bases). The CDR3 sequence is 14 residues long. CDR1 and CDR2 from the germline V gene are SNHLY and FYNNEI. Trimming took off 4 bases at V and 4 bases at J, with 11 bases between the two ends. The CDR3 DNA sequence: TGTGCCAGCAGTGGGTTACTAGTGAAAAACATTCAGTACTTC. Amino acid sequence: CASSGLLVKNIQYF.

This clonotype was recorded many times. The J gene is TRBJ2-7, the V gene TRBV27, with 9 bases lining up with TRBD2. After removal of 2 bases from V and 0 bases from J, the junction contained 5 bases not matched to a gene. Germline values: CDR1 MNHEY, CDR2 SMNVEV (reference sequence). This CDR3 region has 16 residues. Here the CDR3 reads CASSLRLAASSYEQYF. Written as DNA, the CDR3 is TGTGCCAGCAGTTTAAGACTAGCGGCCAGCTCCTACGAGCAGTACTTC.

A remark on this clonotype: One end of the junction fails to match germline, which may point to a read error. The CDR3 is CASSFGGRAGNTGELLF. As DNA, the CDR3 is TGTGCCAGCAGTTTTGGCGGGAGGGCCGGGAACACCGGGGAGCTGCTTTTT. This chain links TRBV27 with TRBJ2-2, with TRBD2 identical over 9 bases. The CDR3 spans 17 residues. CDR1 and CDR2 from the germline V gene are MNHEY and SMNVEV (reference sequence).

At least ten counts were recorded for this clonotype. The gene calls are TRBV9 and TRBJ1-2; 8 bases fit TRBD1. The germline V gene has CDR1 SGDLS and CDR2 YYNGEE. The CDR3 contains 17 residues. V dropped 4 bases and J dropped 3; count of bases not matched to a gene: 14. The CDR3 nucleotides are TGTGCCAGCAGCTTCGGACAGGGCGGTAAGGGGGACTATGGCTACACCTTC. Encoded protein: CASSFGQGGKGDYGYTF.

J is TRBJ2-1 and V is TRBV9; 11 nucleotides agree with TRBD2. Germline CDR1 SGDLS, CDR2 YYNGEE. Trimming at V came to 4 bases and at J to 7 bases, leaving 19 bases not matched to a gene. CDR3 size: 19 residues. This CDR3 is CASSPGAYRTSGSGNEQFF. CDR3 sequence (DNA): TGTGCCAGCAGCCCCGGGGCCTATCGAACTAGCGGGAGCGGGAATGAGCAGTTCTTC.

The table lists this clonotype with a few counts. The germline gene is not matched at one end of the junction; a read error may be the cause. The chain uses TRBV5-1 and TRBJ1-5, with D unclear. The length of the CDR3 is 15 residues. Germline assignment: CDR1 SGHRS and CDR2 YFSETQ. The CDR3 here is CASSLDGVSSQPQHF. As DNA, the CDR3 is TGCGCCAGCAGCTTGGACGGGGTAAGCAGTCAGCCCCAGCATTTT.

CDR3 bases: TGTGCCAGCAGCTTAGCGGCAGGAATCACAGATACGCAGTATTTT. Translated: CASSLAAGITDTQYF. V gene TRBV7-8 combines with J gene TRBJ2-3; D remains ambiguous. Trimming stripped 0 bases from V and 2 bases from J, with 9 bases between. The CDR3 consists of 15 residues. Germline V gives CDR1 SGHVS, CDR2 FQNEAQ.

This sequence joins TRBV9 and TRBJ1-3; the D gene is possibly TRBD1 (6 bases). V gave up 1 base and J gave up 0 bases, with 11 bases separating them. Germline V CDR1 and CDR2: SGDLS, YYNGEE. The CDR3 runs 16 residues. The chain's CDR3 is CASSVSGQISGNTIYF. CDR3 bases: TGTGCCAGCAGCGTATCCGGACAGATCTCTGGAAACACCATATATTTT.

This clonotype was seen a few times. This chain links TRBV12-3 or TRBV12-4 with TRBJ1-1; D not certain. Deletions cut 3 bases from V and 1 base from J, with 9 bases between. CDR3 length: 14 residues. CDR3 bases: TGTGCCAGCAGTTTCGCCCGGCGGAACACTGAAGCTTTCTTT. Translating it yields CASSFARRNTEAFF.

The chain employs TRBV7-8 and TRBJ1-5; no firm D call. Per the germline V gene, CDR1 is SGHVS and CDR2 is FQNEAQ. This CDR3 has 14 residues. The V gene lost 5 bases and the J gene lost 10 bases, with 18 bases spanning the gap. Here the CDR3 reads CASSPTDAYEPQHF. CDR3 nucleotide sequence: TGTGCCAGCAGCCCCACGGATGCCTATGAACCCCAGCATTTT.

This clonotype was picked up a small number of times. The chain joins TRBV20-1 to TRBJ2-7, with 10 bases matching TRBD1. Trimming cost V 5 bases and J 5 bases; bases outside gene matches: 6. This CDR3 comprises 13 residues. The germline V gene encodes CDR1 DFQATT and CDR2 SNEGSKA (reference sequence). CDR3 residues: CSAPGQGIHEQYF. DNA for the CDR3: TGCAGTGCTCCGGGACAGGGGATTCACGAGCAGTACTTC.

V and J are TRBV27 and TRBJ2-7; 8 nucleotides align to TRBD1. The CDR3 contains 15 residues. The germline V gene encodes CDR1 MNHEY and CDR2 SMNVEV (reference sequence). V trimming: 6 bases; J trimming: 3 bases; junction bases outside the gene matches: 10. CDR3 sequence reads: CASRYGQGLFYEQYF. CDR3 DNA: TGTGCCAGCAGATACGGACAGGGCCTCTTCTACGAGCAGTACTTC.

This clonotype was observed a few times. The CDR3 nucleotides read TGTGCCAGCAGTTTTTCGACATTAAGTATCTACGAGCAGTACTTC. Protein sequence: CASSFSTLSIYEQYF. The chain joins TRBV27 to TRBJ2-7; no clear D gene. Germline lookup yields CDR1 MNHEY and CDR2 SMNVEV (reference sequence). Trimming stripped 3 bases from V and 3 bases from J, with 15 bases between. The CDR3 totals 15 residues.

This clonotype occurred many times. The rearrangement uses TRBV7-2 and TRBJ2-1, with 14 bases aligning to TRBD2. Germline V gene lookup returns CDR1 SGHTA and CDR2 FQGNSA. The CDR3 covers 21 residues. Trimming removed 0 bases from V and 1 base from J; junction bases left unmatched: 11. CDR3 in amino acids: CASSLAPFGTSGSWSYNEQFF. In DNA form, the CDR3 reads TGTGCCAGCAGCTTAGCGCCGTTTGGGACTAGCGGGAGTTGGTCCTACAATGAGCAGTTCTTC.

This clonotype occurred a few times. V gene TRBV5-1 combines with J gene TRBJ2-3, with D perhaps TRBD1 (5 bases). This CDR3 contains 15 residues. Looked up from germline, CDR1 is SGHRS and CDR2 is YFSETQ. Trimming cost V 0 bases and J 3 bases, with 11 bases left between them. CDR3 protein: CASSLASQGTDTQYF. The CDR3 DNA is TGCGCCAGCAGCTTGGCCAGTCAGGGAACAGATACGCAGTATTTT.

The rearrangement links TRBV7-2 to TRBJ1-2; TRBD1 is a possible D gene (5 bases). CDR1 is SGHTA and CDR2 is FQGNSA in the germline V gene. The V end lost 2 bases, the J end lost 6 bases, and 10 bases lay between the germline ends. The CDR3 sequence is 13 residues long. The CDR3 loop is CASSLKGNHGYTF. In DNA form, the CDR3 reads TGTGCCAGCAGCTTAAAGGGGAACCATGGCTACACCTTC.

The chain employs TRBV24-1 and TRBJ1-2; D uncertain. CDR1 KGHDR and CDR2 SFDVKD come from the germline V gene. This CDR3 region has 15 residues. The V end was cut by 4 bases, the J end by 8 bases, with 19 bases between. The CDR3 loop is CATSDPTAGRGGYTF. The DNA for the CDR3 is TGTGCCACCAGTGACCCCACAGCTGGCCGCGGAGGCTACACCTTC.

In its sample, this clonotype was seen many times. The genes are TRBV24-1 and TRBJ2-2, with TRBD2 identical over 13 bases. The CDR3 is made up of 19 amino acids. J lost 7 bases, V lost 4 bases, and 14 bases had no gene match. The germline V gene has CDR1 KGHDR and CDR2 SFDVKD. Written as DNA, the CDR3 is TGTGCCACCAGTGAGCCTCAACTAGCGGGAGGGCCGGATAGCGGGGAGCTGTTTTTT. Translation gives CATSEPQLAGGPDSGELFF.

This clonotype was counted many times. V is TRBV7-2 and J is TRBJ2-2, with 8 bases matching TRBD1. CDR1 SGHTA and CDR2 FQGNSA come from the germline V gene. Trimming at V came to 5 bases and at J to 7 bases, leaving 6 bases not matched to a gene. The CDR3 totals 14 residues. The CDR3 region is CASSPGQGFGELFF. CDR3 in DNA: TGTGCCAGCAGCCCCGGACAGGGTTTCGGGGAGCTGTTTTTT.

This rearrangement joins TRBV10-1 to TRBJ2-1; D perhaps matches TRBD2 (5 bases). Germline-derived CDR1 and CDR2 are WNHNN and SYGVQD (reference sequence). The germline V and J ends were trimmed by 2 bases and 2 bases, with 10 bases remaining between them. The CDR3 is 15 amino acids. The CDR3 protein is CASSEDTSPYNEQFF. CDR3 DNA: TGCGCCAGCAGTGAGGATACTAGTCCCTACAATGAGCAGTTCTTC.

This clonotype was observed many times. The chain couples TRBV11-2 to TRBJ2-1, with D possibly TRBD2 on 6 matching bases. Germline values: CDR1 SGHAT, CDR2 FQNNGV. V lost 1 base and J lost 12, with 16 bases in between. The CDR3 has 14 residues. Written as DNA, the CDR3 is TGTGCCAGCAGCTTAGTGACTAGTTTGAAGGTGCAGTTCTTC. It yields the protein CASSLVTSLKVQFF.

This clonotype was counted a few times. The chain carries TRBV2 and TRBJ2-2; 10 bases map to TRBD1. This CDR3 contains 15 residues. Per germline, CDR1 SNHLY and CDR2 FYNNEI. J gave up 6 bases and V 6 bases, and 7 bases lay outside the gene matches. DNA for the CDR3: TGTGCCAGCAGCGACGGACAGGGGGGGGCCGGGGAGCTGTTTTTT. Its protein is CASSDGQGGAGELFF. Based on the CDR3 plus reference TRBV2 and TRBJ2-2, the full variable domain is EPEVTQTPSHQVTQMGQEVILRCVPISNHLYFYWYRQILGQKVEFLVSFYNNEISEKSEIFDDQFSVERPDGSNFTLKIRSTKLEDSAMYFCASSDGQGGAGELFFGEGSRLTVL.

In its sample, this clonotype was seen a few times. The chain links TRBV5-5 to TRBJ2-1; possibly TRBD2 for D (7 bases). The V end lost 4 bases, the J end lost 2 bases, and 16 bases lay between the germline ends. The CDR3 is 16 residues long. Germline lookup yields CDR1 SGHKS and CDR2 YYEKEE (reference sequence). Here the CDR3 reads CASSPQGTTPYNEQFF. CDR3 in DNA: TGTGCCAGCAGCCCGCAGGGGACTACTCCCTACAATGAGCAGTTCTTC.

At least ten counts were recorded for this clonotype. The rearrangement joins TRBV28 to TRBJ1-2; 7 nucleotides agree with TRBD1. V dropped 11 bases and J dropped 4; count of bases not matched to a gene: 7. Germline V lookup: CDR1 MDHEN, CDR2 SYDVKM. This CDR3 contains 12 residues. CDR3 DNA: TGTGCCCATAGCGACAGGGTCTATGGCTACACCTTC. The encoded protein is CAHSDRVYGYTF.

This clonotype was picked up many times. V is TRBV5-1 and J is TRBJ2-7, with 7 bases aligning to TRBD2. From germline, CDR1 is SGHRS and CDR2 YFSETQ. V trimming: 0 bases; J trimming: 4 bases; junction bases outside the gene matches: 10. CDR3 length: 16 residues. CDR3 DNA sequence: TGCGCCAGCAGCTTGGGTTCGGGGACTACTTCATACGAGCAGTACTTC. The encoded protein is CASSLGSGTTSYEQYF.

This clonotype was picked up many times. The V and J genes are TRBV11-2 and TRBJ2-3, with a possible D match to TRBD2 (6 bases). CDR3 length equals 15 residues. Trimming pared 0 bases from V and 5 bases from J, leaving 12 bases between. CDR1 SGHAT and CDR2 FQNNGV come from the germline V gene. CDR3 loop: CASSLDGAGRDTQYF. In nucleotides, the CDR3 is TGTGCCAGCAGCTTAGATGGGGCGGGGAGAGATACGCAGTATTTT.